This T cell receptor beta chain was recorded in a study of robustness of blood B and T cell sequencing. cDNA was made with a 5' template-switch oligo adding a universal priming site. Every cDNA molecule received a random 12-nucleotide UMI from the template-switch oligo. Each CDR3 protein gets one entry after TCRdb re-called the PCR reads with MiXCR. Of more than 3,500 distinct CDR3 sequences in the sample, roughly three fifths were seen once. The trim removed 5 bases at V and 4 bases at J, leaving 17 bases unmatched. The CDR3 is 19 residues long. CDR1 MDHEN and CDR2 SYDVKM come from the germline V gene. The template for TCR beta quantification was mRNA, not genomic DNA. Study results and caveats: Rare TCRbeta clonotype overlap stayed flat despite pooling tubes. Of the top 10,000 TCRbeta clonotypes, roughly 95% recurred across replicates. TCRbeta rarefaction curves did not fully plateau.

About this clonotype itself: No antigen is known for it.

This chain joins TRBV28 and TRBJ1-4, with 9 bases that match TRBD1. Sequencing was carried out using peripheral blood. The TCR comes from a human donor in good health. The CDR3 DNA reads TGTGCCAGCAGTACGAACCCCGGGACAGGGAAGGCCGATAATGAAAAACTGTTTTTT. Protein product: CASSTNPGTGKADNEKLFF.